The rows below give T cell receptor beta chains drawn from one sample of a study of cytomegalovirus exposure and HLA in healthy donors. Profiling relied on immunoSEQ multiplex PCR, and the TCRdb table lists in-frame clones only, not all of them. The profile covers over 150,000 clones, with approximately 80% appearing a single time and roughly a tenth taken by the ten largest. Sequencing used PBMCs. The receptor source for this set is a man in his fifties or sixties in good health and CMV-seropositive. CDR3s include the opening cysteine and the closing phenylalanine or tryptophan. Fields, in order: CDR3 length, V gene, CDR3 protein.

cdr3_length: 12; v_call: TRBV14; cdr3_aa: CASSPGDATQYF
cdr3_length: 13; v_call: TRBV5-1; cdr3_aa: CASSPGGGETQYF
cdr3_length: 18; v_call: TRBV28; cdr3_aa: CASTTTSGGAWSQETQYF
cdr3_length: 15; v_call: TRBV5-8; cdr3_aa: CASSLGSGTGWGYTF
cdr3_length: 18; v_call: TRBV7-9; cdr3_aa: CASSLAGGGQGRGDTQYF
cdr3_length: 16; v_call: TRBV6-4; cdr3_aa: CASSDVLTPHSNEQFF
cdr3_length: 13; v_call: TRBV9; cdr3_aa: CASSVPGQETQYF
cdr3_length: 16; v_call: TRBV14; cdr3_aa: CASSPLAGIGTGELFF
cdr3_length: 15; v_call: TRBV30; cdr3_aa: CAWSRRGILGEKLFF
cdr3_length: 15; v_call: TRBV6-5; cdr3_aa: CASSSFQGSSYEQYF
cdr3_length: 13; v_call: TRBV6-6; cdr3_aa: CASSLGLNTEAFF
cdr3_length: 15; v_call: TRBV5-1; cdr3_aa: CASSMEGAWDEKLFF
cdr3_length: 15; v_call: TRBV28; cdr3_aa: CASSPQTGSIEKLFF
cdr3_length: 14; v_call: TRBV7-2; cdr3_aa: CASSQGGSTDTQYF
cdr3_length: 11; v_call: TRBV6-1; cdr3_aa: CASNRGTEAFF
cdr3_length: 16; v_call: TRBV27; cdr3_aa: CASSLNGQGVWDTQYF
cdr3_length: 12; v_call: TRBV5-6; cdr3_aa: CASSLAYNEQFF
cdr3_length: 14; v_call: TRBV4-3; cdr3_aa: CASSQGQGRDIQYF
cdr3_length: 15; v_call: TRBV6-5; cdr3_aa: CASSYSNNGAYGYTF
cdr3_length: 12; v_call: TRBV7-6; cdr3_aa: CASSVRTGELFF
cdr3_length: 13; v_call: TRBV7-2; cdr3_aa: CASSLEAGQPQHF
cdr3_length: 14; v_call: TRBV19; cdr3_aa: CASSIGPGGGEAFF
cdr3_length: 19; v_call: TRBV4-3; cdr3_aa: CASSQIVSGSNLFTDTQYF
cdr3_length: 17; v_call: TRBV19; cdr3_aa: CASTHSLLRRAKNSQYF
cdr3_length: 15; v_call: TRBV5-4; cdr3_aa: CASSLERGSTDTQYF
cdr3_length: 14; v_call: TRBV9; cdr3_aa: CASSVASQGNGYTF